This TCR beta chain was captured by sequencing in a study of Ad26.COV2.S vaccination and SARS-CoV-2 variants. Here immunoSEQ multiplex PCR was the method, and the copy in TCRdb shows in-frame clones only, minus some. The sample lists about 410,000 clones; roughly 90% were seen once. In its sample, this clone was seen once. Treatment meaning: around 19 received Ad26.COV2.S at low or high dose, single or two shots; about 5 received placebo; per-sample allocation not given. Following the first vaccine or placebo injection, samples were taken on day 63. The CDR3 has 16 amino acids. Germline V gives CDR1 SGHTA, CDR2 FQGNSA. Trimming removed 1 base from V and 5 bases from J, with 14 bases in between.

The source of this sequence is a person between 18 and 60 years old who received the Ad26.COV2.S COVID-19 vaccine or a placebo. The specimen comprised peripheral blood, sampled in a trial of Ad26.COV2.S vaccine versus placebo. The chain is built from TRBV7-2 and TRBJ2-2; no definite D call. The CDR3 spells CASSLVLVSTTGELFF. In DNA form, the CDR3 reads TGTGCCAGCAGCTTAGTTTTGGTGTCAACGACCGGGGAGCTGTTTTTT.